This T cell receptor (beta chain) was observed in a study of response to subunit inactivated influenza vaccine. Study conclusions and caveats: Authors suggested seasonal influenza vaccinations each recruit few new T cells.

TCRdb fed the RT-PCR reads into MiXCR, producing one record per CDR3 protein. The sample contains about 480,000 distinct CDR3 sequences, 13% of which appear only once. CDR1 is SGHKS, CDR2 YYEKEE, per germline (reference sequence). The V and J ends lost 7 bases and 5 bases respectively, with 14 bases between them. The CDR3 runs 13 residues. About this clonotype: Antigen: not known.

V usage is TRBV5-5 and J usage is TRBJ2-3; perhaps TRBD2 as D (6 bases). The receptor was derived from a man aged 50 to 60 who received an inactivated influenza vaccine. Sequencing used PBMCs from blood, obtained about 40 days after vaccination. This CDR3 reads CASAWAGKDTQYF. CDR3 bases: TGTGCCAGCGCCTGGGCGGGGAAAGATACGCAGTATTTT. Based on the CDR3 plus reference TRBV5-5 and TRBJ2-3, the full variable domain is DAGVTQSPTHLIKTRGQQVTLRCSPISGHKSVSWYQQVLGQGPQFIFQYYEKEERGRGNFPDRFSARQFPNYSSELNVNALLLGDSALYLCASAWAGKDTQYFGPGTRLTVL.